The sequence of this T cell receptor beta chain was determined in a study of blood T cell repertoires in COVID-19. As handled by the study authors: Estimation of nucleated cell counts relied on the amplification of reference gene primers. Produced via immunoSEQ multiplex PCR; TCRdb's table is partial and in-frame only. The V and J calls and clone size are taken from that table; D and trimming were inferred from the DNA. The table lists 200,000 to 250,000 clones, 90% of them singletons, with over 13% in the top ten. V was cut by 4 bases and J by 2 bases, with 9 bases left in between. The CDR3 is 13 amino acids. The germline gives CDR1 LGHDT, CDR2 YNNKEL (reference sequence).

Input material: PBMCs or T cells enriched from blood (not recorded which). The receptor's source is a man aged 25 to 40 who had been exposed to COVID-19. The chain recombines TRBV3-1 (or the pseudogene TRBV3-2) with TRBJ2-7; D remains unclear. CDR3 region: CASSPTHTYEQYF. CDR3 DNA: TGTGCCAGCAGCCCGACACACACCTACGAGCAGTACTTC.